This T cell receptor beta chain is from a study of T cell responses to AZD1222 COVID-19 vaccine. The wider study: Recipients boosted at about 4 weeks or about 12 weeks are pooled. Study-wide points: An increase in Spike-specific TCR breadth and depth was observed after two AZD1222 doses. Possibly, clonal diversity was underestimated; donors were largely white British and included more females.

There are 15 residues in the CDR3. Per the germline V gene, CDR1 is SGHAT and CDR2 is FQNNGV. Trimming removed 5 bases from V and 9 bases from J; junction bases left unmatched: 12. This clone came up a few times. No antigen is known for it. Measured with immunoSEQ multiplex PCR; TCRdb has only the in-frame clones, and not every one. The table shows about 86,000 clones, with around four fifths occurring only once. The chain links TRBV11-2 to TRBJ2-1; 8 positions agree with TRBD2. The source material was peripheral blood, sampled on day 0 of AZD1222 vaccination. The source is an adult in good health. This CDR3 is CASSPGGSGRGEQFF. As DNA, the CDR3 is TGTGCCAGCAGCCCCGGTGGGAGCGGGAGAGGTGAGCAGTTCTTC. The whole variable domain, filled in from reference TRBV11-2 and TRBJ2-1, reads EAGVAQSPRYKIIEKRQSVAFWCNPISGHATLYWYQQILGQGPKLLIQFQNNGVVDDSQLPKDRFSAERLKGVDSTLKIQPAKLEDSAVYLCASSPGGSGRGEQFFGPGTRLTVL.